This TCR beta chain was identified in a study of blood T cells in healthy people across ages. Study-wide results and caveats: The authors considered diversity estimates from one million T cells to be underestimates.

Germline V lookup: CDR1 DFQATT, CDR2 SNEGSKA (reference sequence). The CDR3 loop spans 14 amino acids. Trimming removed 1 base from V and 3 bases from J, with 12 bases in between. This clonotype was recorded a few times. Its specificity is not known. It was with a sample-barcoded 5' primer and a J-beta primer mix that a second PCR of about 7 to 12 cycles was run. Each TCR beta cDNA got a 12-nucleotide random molecular identifier. TCRdb reprocessed the 5' RACE reads via MiXCR and lists one record per CDR3 protein. The sample yields around 990,000 distinct CDR3 sequences, less than 45% seen once. Material for sequencing was blood. This receptor was identified in a man aged 18 to 30 in good health. This chain connects TRBV20-1 to TRBJ1-2; D uncertain. Here the CDR3 reads CSARGPYWDYGYTF. The CDR3 nucleotides read TGCAGTGCTAGAGGCCCATATTGGGACTATGGCTACACCTTC.